This T cell receptor beta chain was retrieved from a study of regulatory T cells in long-lasting Graves disease. CDR3 length: 14 amino acids. Trimming removed 4 bases at V and 4 bases at J, with 14 bases between. The germline V gene encodes CDR1 MNHEY and CDR2 SVGAGI. iRepertoire HTBI primers and Arm-PCR of CDR3 regions built TCR beta libraries. TCRdb analysed the multiplex PCR reads with MiXCR anew, one entry per CDR3 protein. The sample includes 350,000 to 500,000 distinct CDR3 sequences, roughly 23% of them seen just once. Time point noted: persistent/refractory GD, antithyroid drugs over 5 years with positive TRAb. Generation of the TCR library employed RNA extracted from PBMCs.

This receptor was taken from a female donor with Graves disease. Specimen: peripheral blood mononuclear cells (PBMCs), collected when the disease was refractory, from a patient treated with antithyroid drugs. The V call is TRBV6-5, the J call TRBJ2-7, with D perhaps TRBD2 (5 bases). The CDR3 DNA reads TGTGCCAGCAGTTTCCGGGATACAAGATACGAGCAGTACTTC. It is translated as CASSFRDTRYEQYF.